Reported below is one TCR beta chain. What it recognizes is unknown. Other DNA sequences in this sample translate to the same CDR3. Sorted-subset replicate PCR reactions contained 200 ng DNA, corresponding to about 30,000 T cell genomes. Profiling relied on immunoSEQ multiplex PCR, and the TCRdb table lists in-frame clones only, not all of them. The sample lists 2,100,000 or so clones; approximately 94% were seen once. The data were taken from a study of shared clonotypes between healthy human individuals. As for the study in general: Samples came from two female and three male donors aged 18 to 49.

The germline V gene encodes CDR1 MNHEY and CDR2 SVGAGI. V lost 6 bases and J 1 base, leaving 9 bases between the germline ends. This CDR3 spans 13 amino acids. Study observations and caveats: Unshared clonotypes carried lower generation probabilities than those common to all four donors.

The chain has TRBV6-5 and TRBJ1-1; D is ambiguous. The clonotype comes from a man between 18 and 29 years old in good health. Input material: naive CD4+ T cells sorted from blood. Stated subset: CD45RA+ positively selected. The CDR3 DNA sequence: TGTGCCAGCAGCCGCGCCGCGAACACTGAAGCTTTCTTT. Translating it yields CASSRAANTEAFF.